Following are 29 T cell receptor beta chains from one sample sequenced in a study of beta chain features in type 1 diabetes. Reverse transcription of all isolated RNA meant that expressed TCRB transcripts were sequenced. This table comes from immunoSEQ multiplex PCR, and its TCRdb copy is limited to in-frame clones, with some not included. Here the sample spans almost 350,000 clones, less than 9.5% being singletons. Material for sequencing was central memory CD4+ T cells from blood. The receptors here all came from a woman aged 18-29 years in good health.

The sample holds a few counts of this clone. This sequence joins TRBV6-1 and TRBJ2-3; 13 bases are shared with TRBD2. CDR3 length equals 17 residues. The junction had 4 bases not matched to a gene; V was cut back by 4 bases and J by 0 bases. The germline CDR1 and CDR2 sequences are MNHNS and SASEGT. DNA of the CDR3: TGTGCCAGCAGTGGGACTAGCGGGAGTTTTAGCACAGATACGCAGTATTTT. Its protein is CASSGTSGSFSTDTQYF.

The chain couples TRBV2 to TRBJ2-5; D is uncertain. Trimming cost V 7 bases and J 5 bases, with 5 bases left between them. Germline assignment: CDR1 SNHLY and CDR2 FYNNEI. The CDR3 is made up of 10 amino acids. CDR3 residues: CASKLETQYF. Here the CDR3 DNA reads TGTGCCAGCAAACTCGAGACCCAGTACTTC.

This clone has a handful of counts. The chain recombines TRBV7-9 with TRBJ2-7; D not certain. CDR3 length equals 12 residues. The germline V gene encodes CDR1 SEHNR and CDR2 FQNEAQ (reference sequence). With 2 bases removed from V and 2 bases from J, the gap between germline ends came to 4 bases. The CDR3 DNA sequence: TGTGCCAGCAGCTTACGGACCTACGAGCAGTACTTC. Its translation: CASSLRTYEQYF.

The chain has TRBV4-3 and TRBJ2-4; 8 nucleotides align to TRBD2. The trim removed 4 bases at V and 9 bases at J, leaving 14 bases unmatched. Germline CDR1 is LGHNA and CDR2 is YSLEER. This CDR3 has 16 residues. The chain's CDR3 is CASSRVGSGSMGIQYF. The CDR3 region has the DNA TGCGCCAGCAGCCGAGTGGGAAGCGGGAGTATGGGCATTCAGTACTTC.

The chain joins TRBV27 to TRBJ1-2; 7 positions agree with TRBD1. With V trimmed by 2 bases and J by 5 bases, 5 bases remained unmatched. The CDR3 is made up of 14 amino acids. Germline V CDR1 and CDR2: MNHEY, SMNVEV (reference sequence). CDR3 in amino acids: CASSLLGTEYGYTF. CDR3 nucleotides: TGTGCCAGCAGTTTACTCGGGACAGAGTATGGCTACACCTTC.

Comment on this clone: This CDR3 is also generated by other DNA sequences in the sample. The chain couples TRBV7-9 to TRBJ2-7, with 7 nucleotides matching TRBD1. This CDR3 region has 15 residues. From germline, CDR1 is SEHNR and CDR2 FQNEAQ (reference sequence). With V trimmed by 1 base and J by 1 base, 4 bases remained unmatched. CDR3 sequence reads: CASSLVAGGSYEQYF. The CDR3 nucleotides are TGTGCCAGCAGCTTAGTGGCAGGGGGATCCTACGAGCAGTACTTC.

V is TRBV9 and J is TRBJ2-7; D perhaps matches TRBD1 (5 bases). Germline V lookup: CDR1 SGDLS, CDR2 YYNGEE. Trimming left V 4 bases short and J 0 bases short, with 8 bases between. CDR3 length: 13 residues. The CDR3 loop is CASSLGASYEQYF. CDR3 coding DNA: TGTGCCAGCAGCTTAGGGGCCTCCTACGAGCAGTACTTC.

The chain recombines TRBV11-2 with TRBJ2-1, with D possibly being TRBD1 or TRBD2 (5 bases each). Germline V gives CDR1 SGHAT, CDR2 FQNNGV. This CDR3 is 17 amino acids long. Trimming removed 5 bases from V and 2 bases from J, with 19 bases in between. CDR3 residues: CASSPHRGPKPYNEQFF. The CDR3 bases are TGTGCCAGCAGCCCACACCGGGGCCCCAAACCCTACAATGAGCAGTTCTTC.

This clone occurred a few times. CDR3 DNA sequence: TGCGCCAGCAGCCCCGGGACGGATTCCTACGAGCAGTACTTC. It specifies CASSPGTDSYEQYF. The chain couples TRBV5-1 to TRBJ2-5, with D tentatively TRBD1 or TRBD2 (5 bases each). The J call may be incorrect, as the DNA end agrees better with TRBJ2-7. The CDR3 runs 14 residues. Looked up from germline, CDR1 is SGHRS and CDR2 is YFSETQ.

CDR3 sequence: CSVDGQGGPQYF. DNA of the CDR3: TGCAGCGTTGACGGGCAGGGCGGGCCCCAGTACTTC. The chain uses TRBV29-1 and TRBJ2-5; tentatively, D is TRBD1 or TRBD2 (5 bases each). CDR1 is SQVTM, CDR2 ANQGSEA, per germline. The CDR3 covers 12 residues. V lost 3 bases and J 9 bases, leaving 14 bases between the germline ends.

In its sample, this clone was seen a few times. The chain carries TRBV5-1 and TRBJ1-2; 8 positions agree with TRBD1. J gave up 6 bases and V 1 base, and 5 bases lay outside the gene matches. In germline, CDR1 is SGHRS, CDR2 YFSETQ. This CDR3 region has 14 residues. CDR3 amino acids: CASSLQGASNGYTF. The DNA of the CDR3 is TGCGCCAGCAGCTTGCAGGGGGCTAGTAATGGCTACACCTTC.

This clone has just a few counts. The rearrangement uses TRBV28 and TRBJ2-7; D is unresolved. The germline gives CDR1 MDHEN, CDR2 SYDVKM. V lost 2 bases and J lost 6, with 11 bases in between. This CDR3 spans 13 amino acids. This CDR3 is CASSLNPGREQYF. CDR3 DNA sequence: TGTGCCAGCAGTTTAAACCCAGGACGCGAGCAGTACTTC.

This clone was counted between two and nine times. The V and J genes are TRBV5-1 and TRBJ2-1; 14 positions agree with TRBD2. This CDR3 contains 15 residues. With 4 bases clipped from V and 7 bases from J, the junction kept 4 bases outside the gene matches. Germline CDR1 and CDR2: SGHRS and YFSETQ. CDR3 region: CASSPGTSGRNEQFF. CDR3 in DNA: TGCGCCAGCAGCCCCGGGACTAGCGGGAGAAATGAGCAGTTCTTC.

The chain joins TRBV4-3 to TRBJ2-1; D is uncertain. The V and J ends lost 0 bases and 0 bases respectively, with 12 bases between them. Germline V gene data show CDR1 as LGHNA and CDR2 as YSLEER. This CDR3 region has 17 residues. The CDR3 sequence: CASSQDPPRNSYNEQFF. The CDR3 coding sequence is TGCGCCAGCAGCCAAGATCCCCCGCGTAACTCCTACAATGAGCAGTTCTTC.

This clone was seen many times. V usage is TRBV7-2 and J usage is TRBJ2-3; possible D gene TRBD2, 5 bases. Trimming took off 8 bases at V and 5 bases at J, with 17 bases between the two ends. CDR1 and CDR2 (germline): SGHTA, FQGNSA. There are 14 residues in the CDR3. The DNA of the CDR3 is TGTGCCAGCCGTATGTCCGGAGGCAGAGATACGCAGTATTTT. This sequence encodes CASRMSGGRDTQYF.

The table lists this clone with a few counts. The chain couples TRBV18 to TRBJ2-6, with no clear D. Trimming stripped 2 bases from V and 0 bases from J, with 8 bases between. The germline V gene has CDR1 KGHSH and CDR2 LQKENI. CDR3 length: 16 amino acids. The CDR3 DNA reads as TGTGCCAGCTCACCAATGGGATCCTCTGGGGCCAACGTCCTGACTTTC. This gives the protein CASSPMGSSGANVLTF.

The rearrangement uses TRBV7-3 and TRBJ2-6; tentative D call: TRBD1 (6 bases). The V end was cut by 1 base, the J end by 4 bases, with 11 bases between. There are 16 residues in the CDR3. CDR1 is SGHTA, CDR2 FQGTGA, per germline. CDR3 in amino acids: CASSLNPQGGANVLTF. CDR3 sequence (DNA): TGTGCCAGCAGCTTAAACCCCCAGGGGGGGGCCAACGTCCTGACTTTC.

The chain is built from TRBV29-1 and TRBJ2-1; the D gene is possibly TRBD1 (5 bases). V shed 7 bases and J shed 8 bases, with 15 bases lying between them. This CDR3 spans 12 amino acids. Germline V gene lookup returns CDR1 SQVTM and CDR2 ANQGSEA. CDR3 DNA: TGCAGCGAAAAAAGACAGACGGATGAGCAGTTCTTC. This encodes CSEKRQTDEQFF.

The sample holds a few counts of this clone. The chain has TRBV7-8 and TRBJ2-1, with 11 bases fitting TRBD2. Germline-derived CDR1 and CDR2 are SGHVS and FQNEAQ. The CDR3 loop spans 15 amino acids. Unmatched junction bases numbered 5, after V lost 5 bases and J lost 5 bases. The CDR3 here is CASSRPGLADNEQFF. For the CDR3, the DNA is TGTGCCAGCAGCCGACCGGGACTAGCGGACAATGAGCAGTTCTTC.

The V call is TRBV27, the J call TRBJ2-5; maybe TRBD1 (5 bases). Germline V gene data show CDR1 as MNHEY and CDR2 as SMNVEV (reference sequence). V lost 4 bases, J lost 4 bases, and 10 bases lay in between. This CDR3 comprises 13 residues. CDR3 residues: CASSWERGETQYF. CDR3 nucleotide sequence: TGTGCCAGCAGTTGGGAAAGGGGAGAGACCCAGTACTTC.

In this sample, this clone turned up a few times. The V gene is TRBV29-1, the J gene TRBJ2-3; D gene uncertain. The CDR3 runs to 12 residues. The germline V gene encodes CDR1 SQVTM and CDR2 ANQGSEA. Trimming pared 2 bases from V and 1 base from J, leaving 4 bases between. The CDR3 coding sequence is TGCAGCGTTGAACAGGGCACAGATACGCAGTATTTT. Translation gives CSVEQGTDTQYF.

This clone has a handful of counts. The chain uses TRBV7-3 and TRBJ2-3; D not certain. The germline V gene encodes CDR1 SGHTA and CDR2 FQGTGA. The CDR3 runs to 13 residues. The V end was cut by 2 bases, the J end by 2 bases, with 5 bases between. The CDR3 region is CASSLWITDTQYF. CDR3 sequence (DNA): TGTGCCAGCAGCTTATGGATCACAGATACGCAGTATTTT.

Concerning this clone: Because the CDR3 is missing its conserved closing phenylalanine or tryptophan, this is likely a read error. It is unclear where the CDR3 begins or ends on the DNA, so no DNA is shown, and the CDR3 is as TCRdb lists it. The rearrangement uses TRBV21-1 and TRBJ2-7; TRBD2 was called by the table and not checked on the DNA. TRBV21-1 is a recognized pseudogene. The CDR3 is 9 residues long, ends included. The CDR3 region is CASSTIYSC.

V gene TRBV14 combines with J gene TRBJ2-1, with 11 bases fitting TRBD2. The trim removed 3 bases at V and 0 bases at J, leaving 7 bases unmatched. Looked up from germline, CDR1 is SGHDN and CDR2 is FVKESK. This CDR3 is built from 18 residues. This CDR3 reads CASSQHVTSGSSYNEQFF. In nucleotides, the CDR3 is TGTGCCAGCAGCCAGCATGTCACTAGCGGGAGCTCCTACAATGAGCAGTTCTTC. Supplemented by reference TRBV14 and TRBJ2-1, the full variable domain reads EAGVTQFPSHSVIEKGQTVTLRCDPISGHDNLYWYRRVMGKEIKFLLHFVKESKQDESGMPNNRFLAERTGGTYSTLKVQPAELEDSGVYFCASSQHVTSGSSYNEQFFGPGTRLTVL.

This clone was seen more than once but under ten times. The V and J genes are TRBV27 and TRBJ1-4; D not resolved. This CDR3 spans 14 amino acids. Trimming took off 5 bases at V and 7 bases at J, with 14 bases between the two ends. In germline, CDR1 is MNHEY, CDR2 SMNVEV (reference sequence). DNA of the CDR3: TGTGCCAGCAGTCCGTCGGGGTGGGGTGAAAAACTGTTTTTT. Translated: CASSPSGWGEKLFF.

This clone was observed many times. This chain uses TRBV7-8 with TRBJ2-5, with D hard to call. Trimming removed 4 bases at V and 4 bases at J, with 10 bases between. Germline V gene lookup returns CDR1 SGHVS and CDR2 FQNEAQ. The CDR3 sequence is 13 residues long. CDR3: CASSSFTRETQYF. CDR3 nucleotide sequence: TGTGCCAGCAGCTCCTTTACGCGAGAGACCCAGTACTTC.

The chain combines TRBV6-1 with TRBJ1-1; D unclear. Trimming took off 1 base at V and 5 bases at J, with 8 bases between the two ends. CDR3 length: 13 amino acids. CDR1 and CDR2 from the germline V gene are MNHNS and SASEGT. CDR3 in amino acids: CASSEVADTEAFF. The CDR3 bases are TGTGCCAGCAGTGAAGTGGCGGATACTGAAGCTTTCTTT.

As to this clone: Distinct nucleotide sequences in the sample also encode this CDR3. This chain joins TRBV28 and TRBJ2-5, with a possible D match to TRBD1 (6 bases). Per the germline V gene, CDR1 is MDHEN and CDR2 is SYDVKM. This CDR3 region has 14 residues. With 6 bases removed from V and 2 bases from J, the gap between germline ends came to 13 bases. CDR3 sequence: CASSLPGQQETQYF. The CDR3, as DNA: TGTGCCAGCAGCCTACCGGGACAACAAGAGACCCAGTACTTC. Using reference TRBV28 and TRBJ2-5 for the parts outside the CDR3, the full variable domain is DVKVTQSSRYLVKRTGEKVFLECVQDMDHENMFWYRQDPGLGLRLIYFSYDVKMKEKGDIPEGYSVSREKKERFSLILESASTNQTSMYLCASSLPGQQETQYFGPGTRLLVL.

V gene TRBV11-2 combines with J gene TRBJ1-2, with D possibly being TRBD1 (5 bases). Germline CDR1 and CDR2: SGHAT and FQNNGV. V lost 5 bases and J 4 bases, leaving 14 bases between the germline ends. The CDR3 is made up of 14 amino acids. CDR3 coding DNA: TGTGCCAGCAGCCCCCCGGACGGGACCTATGGCTACACCTTC. It translates to CASSPPDGTYGYTF.